This T cell receptor (beta chain) was captured in a study of CD8 T cells in Susac syndrome. Reverse transcription of about 0.5 to 1 ug RNA was carried out with random hexamers. One entry per CDR3 protein results from TCRdb running MiXCR on the immunoSEQ multiplex PCR reads. In the table there are tens of thousands of distinct CDR3 sequences, around 94% of which are singletons. In its sample, this clonotype was seen once. Blood CD8+ and CD4+ T cells underwent high-throughput TCR beta sequencing. While CD8+ and CD4+ T cells were isolated negatively, TEMRA cells were enriched by FACS. Germline V gene sequence: CDR1 MNHNS, CDR2 SASEGT. V shed 8 bases, J shed 2 bases, and the junction held 10 bases outside the gene matches. The CDR3 is made up of 16 amino acids.

Sequencing was carried out using CD8+ T cells from PBMCs. The chain combines TRBV6-1 with TRBJ2-3; 10 positions match TRBD2. The source of this sequence is a human donor in good health. The CDR3 DNA is TGTGCCAGCGCCCAGCTAGCGGGAGAGACCACAGATACGCAGTATTTT. Translating it yields CASAQLAGETTDTQYF.